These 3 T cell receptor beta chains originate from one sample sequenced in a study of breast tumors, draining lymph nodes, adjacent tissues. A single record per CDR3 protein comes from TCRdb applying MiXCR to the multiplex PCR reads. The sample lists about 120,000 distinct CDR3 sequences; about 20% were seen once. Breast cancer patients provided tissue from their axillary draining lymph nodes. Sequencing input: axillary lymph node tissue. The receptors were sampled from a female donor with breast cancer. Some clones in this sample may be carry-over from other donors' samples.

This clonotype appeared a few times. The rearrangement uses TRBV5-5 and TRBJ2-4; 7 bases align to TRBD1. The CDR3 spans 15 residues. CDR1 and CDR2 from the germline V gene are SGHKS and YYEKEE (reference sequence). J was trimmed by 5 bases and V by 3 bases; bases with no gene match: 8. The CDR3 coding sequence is TGTGCCAGCAGCTCGGGCGACAGGGCTGAAAACATTCAGTACTTC. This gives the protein CASSSGDRAENIQYF.

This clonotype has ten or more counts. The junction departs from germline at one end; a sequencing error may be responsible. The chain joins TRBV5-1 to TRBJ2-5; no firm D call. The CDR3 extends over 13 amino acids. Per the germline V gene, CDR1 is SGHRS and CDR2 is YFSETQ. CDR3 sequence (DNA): TGTGCCAGCAGCTTAGGGTTGCAAGAGACCCAGTACTTC. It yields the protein CASSLGLQETQYF. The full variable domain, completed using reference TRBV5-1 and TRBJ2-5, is KAGVTQTPRYLIKTRGQQVTLSCSPISGHRSVSWYQQTPGQGLQFLFEYFSETQRNKGNFPGRFSGRQFSNSRSEMNVSTLELGDSALYLCASSLGLQETQYFGPGTRLLVL.

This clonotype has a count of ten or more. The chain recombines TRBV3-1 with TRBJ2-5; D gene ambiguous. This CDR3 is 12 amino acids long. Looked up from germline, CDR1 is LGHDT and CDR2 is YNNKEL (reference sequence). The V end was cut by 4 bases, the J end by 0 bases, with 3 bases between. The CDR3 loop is CASSPYQETQYF. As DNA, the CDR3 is TGTGCCAGCAGCCCGTACCAAGAGACCCAGTACTTC.